The rows below give T cell receptor beta chains drawn from one sample of a study of blood T cells in healthy people across ages. TCRdb itself ran the 5' RACE reads through MiXCR, one entry per CDR3 protein. The sample shows 650,000 to 800,000 distinct CDR3 sequences, roughly 44% of them seen only once. Source material: blood. The receptors originated from a man aged 55 to 69 in good health. The CDR3 runs from the conserved cysteine through the conserved F or W. A D gene is named only where the DNA matches it firmly. Clone size is shown for a subset of rows, as once, few, many or a class of expanded clone.

d_gene,j_gene,v_gene,abundance,CDR3aa,CDR3nt
TRBD2,TRBJ2-4,TRBV12-3/TRBV12-4,-,CASSSLAGNIQYF,TGTGCCAGCAGTTCACTAGCGGGAAACATTCAGTACTTC
TRBD1,TRBJ2-7,TRBV5-5,-,CASSGTGTKASYEQYF,TGTGCCAGCAGCGGGACAGGGACAAAAGCCTCCTACGAGCAGTACTTC
-,TRBJ2-2,TRBV4-2,-,CASSQVVGQNTGELFF,TGTGCCAGCAGCCAAGTGGTGGGACAGAACACCGGGGAGCTGTTTTTT
TRBD1,TRBJ2-5,TRBV7-2,once,CASSSRTGLQETQYF,TGTGCCAGCAGCAGCAGGACAGGCCTCCAAGAGACCCAGTACTTC
-,TRBJ2-5,TRBV11-2,-,CASSLQPQGRFIETQYF,TGTGCCAGCAGCTTACAACCCCAGGGGAGGTTTATTGAGACCCAGTACTTC
-,TRBJ2-2,TRBV4-3,-,CASSQDPVTGELFF,TGCGCCAGCAGCCAAGATCCGGTAACGGGGGAGCTGTTTTTT
-,TRBJ1-5,TRBV12-3/TRBV12-4,few,CASSFAVSNQPQHF,TGTGCCAGCAGTTTCGCCGTAAGCAATCAGCCCCAGCATTTT
TRBD1,TRBJ2-2,TRBV29-1,-,CSGVTGGVGELFF,TGCAGCGGAGTAACAGGGGGTGTAGGGGAGCTGTTTTTT
-,TRBJ2-3,TRBV6-2/TRBV6-3,few,CASSYSIAASSTDTQYF,TGTGCCAGCAGTTACTCGATAGCGGCCTCTAGCACAGATACGCAGTATTTT
-,TRBJ2-7,TRBV29-1,few,CSVEVLGQTHYYEQYF,TGCAGCGTTGAAGTTTTAGGACAGACTCACTACTACGAGCAGTACTTC
TRBD1,TRBJ2-7,TRBV5-5,-,CASAGTAYEQYF,TGTGCCAGTGCCGGGACAGCATACGAGCAGTACTTC